These 21 T cell receptor beta chains were sequenced from one sample in a study of T cell responses to AZD1222 COVID-19 vaccine. Sequenced by immunoSEQ multiplex PCR; TCRdb stores in-frame clones only, minus some. The data contain roughly 120,000 clones, approximately 94% of them singletons. This material consisted of peripheral blood, taken 28 days after the second AZD1222 dose. The receptors were sampled from an adult who received the AZD1222 COVID-19 vaccine.

In DNA form, the CDR3 reads TGCAGTGCTAGTCTCGGAAACACCATATATTTT. This translates into CSASLGNTIYF. V is TRBV20-1 and J is TRBJ1-3; D not certain. The V gene lost 3 bases and the J gene lost 4 bases, with 4 bases spanning the gap. Germline lookup yields CDR1 DFQATT and CDR2 SNEGSKA (reference sequence). The CDR3 runs 11 residues.

This clone showed up just once. The rearrangement links TRBV3-1 (or the pseudogene TRBV3-2) to TRBJ2-1; TRBD1 matches at 7 bases. The CDR3 contains 17 residues. Germline assignment: CDR1 LGHDT and CDR2 YNNKEL (reference sequence). Trimming took 5 bases from V and 4 from J; bases not matched to a gene: 14. CDR3: CASSSRTGSNLYNEQFF. CDR3 nucleotide sequence: TGTGCCAGCAGCTCCCGGACAGGATCTAACCTATACAATGAGCAGTTCTTC.

This chain joins TRBV29-1 and TRBJ1-2; no clear D gene. The V end lost 3 bases, the J end lost 6 bases, and 17 bases lay between the germline ends. The CDR3 is made up of 14 amino acids. Looked up from germline, CDR1 is SQVTM and CDR2 is ANQGSEA. The CDR3 region is CSVDRWELRDGYTF. The CDR3 DNA is TGCAGCGTTGATCGATGGGAGCTAAGGGATGGCTACACCTTC.

The chain employs TRBV27 and TRBJ1-1; D call uncertain. The length of the CDR3 is 12 residues. Germline V gene lookup returns CDR1 MNHEY and CDR2 SMNVEV (reference sequence). V was trimmed by 5 bases and J by 7 bases, leaving 11 bases between them. CDR3 in DNA: TGTGCCAGCAGTCAGCCGTTGGGTGAAGCTTTCTTT. It is translated as CASSQPLGEAFF.

Remarks on this clone: One junction end disagrees with the germline gene, perhaps due to a read error. V is TRBV11-2 and J is TRBJ1-1; D remains unclear. CDR1 is SGHAT and CDR2 is FQNNGV in the germline V gene. The CDR3 length is 12 residues. The CDR3 reads CASSLWFTGAFF. The CDR3 DNA reads TGTGCCAGCAGCTTATGGTTCACTGGAGCTTTCTTT.

The rearrangement uses TRBV5-1 and TRBJ2-5; 9 bases map to TRBD1. Looked up from germline, CDR1 is SGHRS and CDR2 is YFSETQ. With 1 base clipped from V and 1 base from J, the junction kept 11 bases outside the gene matches. CDR3 length: 18 residues. CDR3 sequence (DNA): TGCGCCAGCAGCTTGCCCCGACCGGGACAGGGACTCCAAGAGACCCAGTACTTC. Translation: CASSLPRPGQGLQETQYF. Variable domain in full (rest from reference TRBV5-1 and TRBJ2-5): KAGVTQTPRYLIKTRGQQVTLSCSPISGHRSVSWYQQTPGQGLQFLFEYFSETQRNKGNFPGRFSGRQFSNSRSEMNVSTLELGDSALYLCASSLPRPGQGLQETQYFGPGTRLLVL.

The chain uses TRBV6-5 and TRBJ2-2; D may correspond to TRBD1 or TRBD2 (6 bases each). V gave up 2 bases and J gave up 5 bases, with 12 bases separating them. Germline V lookup: CDR1 MNHEY, CDR2 SVGAGI. This CDR3 spans 15 amino acids. The CDR3 DNA follows: TGTGCCAGCAGTTACGATAGGGGGGTGACCGGGGAGCTGTTTTTT. Translation: CASSYDRGVTGELFF.

The CDR3 sequence is CASSLKQGPDQPQHF. The CDR3 nucleotides read TGCGCCAGCAGCCTCAAACAGGGTCCCGATCAGCCCCAGCATTTT. The gene calls are TRBV4-1 and TRBJ1-5; a possible D gene is TRBD1 (6 bases). The CDR3 contains 15 residues. The germline CDR1 and CDR2 sequences are MGHRA and YSYEKL. V was pared by 4 bases and J by 5 bases, with 15 bases between.

The V call is TRBV11-2, the J call TRBJ2-7, with D possibly being TRBD2 (6 bases). V lost 0 bases, J lost 3 bases, and 12 bases lay in between. CDR1 is SGHAT and CDR2 is FQNNGV in the germline V gene. The CDR3 has 15 amino acids. This CDR3 is CASSLERRGLYEQYF. The DNA of the CDR3 is TGTGCCAGCAGCTTAGAAAGGCGGGGCCTCTACGAGCAGTACTTC.

This chain connects TRBV7-9 to TRBJ1-1; D is perhaps TRBD1 (5 bases). V was pared by 3 bases and J by 10 bases, with 30 bases between. Germline lookup yields CDR1 SEHNR and CDR2 FQNEAQ (reference sequence). CDR3 length: 18 residues. The CDR3 nucleotides read TGTGCCAGCAGCTTTCGAACCTTAGAGGGGAAAGACGATCGGGGAGCTTTCTTT. Translation gives CASSFRTLEGKDDRGAFF.

This chain uses TRBV11-3 with TRBJ2-7; D is unclear. V was clipped by 1 base and J by 4 bases, with 11 bases between them. CDR1 and CDR2 (germline): SGHNT, YENEEA. This CDR3 spans 14 amino acids. Here the CDR3 reads CASSLASVGYEQYF. The CDR3 DNA reads TGTGCCAGCAGCTTAGCATCGGTGGGTTACGAGCAGTACTTC.

This chain joins TRBV27 and TRBJ2-7; D gene uncertain. CDR3 size: 15 residues. The V gene's germline CDR1 is MNHEY and CDR2 SMNVEV (reference sequence). Trimming shortened V by 6 bases and J by 0 bases, and 15 bases separated the two germline ends. As DNA, the CDR3 is TGTGCCAGCAGCCATCAAAAGAACAACTCCTACGAGCAGTACTTC. Its translation is CASSHQKNNSYEQYF.

This chain uses TRBV5-1 with TRBJ1-2; D is unclear. Germline V CDR1 and CDR2: SGHRS, YFSETQ. The CDR3 has 13 residues. Trimming stripped 0 bases from V and 2 bases from J, with 5 bases between. In DNA, the CDR3 is TGCGCCAGCAGCTTGGAACAGAACTATGGCTACACCTTC. This sequence encodes CASSLEQNYGYTF.

This chain connects TRBV5-4 to TRBJ2-2; D ambiguous. CDR3 length: 13 residues. V lost 2 bases and J lost 8, with 10 bases in between. Germline loops: CDR1 SGHNT, CDR2 YYREEE (reference sequence). The CDR3 loop reads CASSFFLVGELFF. CDR3 sequence (DNA): TGTGCCAGCAGCTTTTTTCTGGTTGGGGAGCTGTTTTTT.

J is TRBJ2-1 and V is TRBV11-3, with a possible D match to TRBD2 (6 bases). The CDR3 spans 15 residues. CDR1 SGHNT and CDR2 YENEEA come from the germline V gene. With 1 base removed from V and 4 bases from J, the gap between germline ends came to 11 bases. This chain's CDR3 is CASSLGGTPYNEQFF. The CDR3 nucleotides are TGTGCCAGCAGCTTAGGAGGGACTCCTTACAATGAGCAGTTCTTC.

The J gene is TRBJ1-3, the V gene TRBV5-1; unclear D gene. This CDR3 has 15 residues. Trimming cost V 5 bases and J 0 bases, with 12 bases left between them. Germline CDR1 and CDR2: SGHRS and YFSETQ. The CDR3 bases are TGCGCCAGCAGTCCCGTCATCAGCTCTGGAAACACCATATATTTT. Translated: CASSPVISSGNTIYF.

This chain uses TRBV2 with TRBJ2-7; tentatively, D is TRBD2 (6 bases). The germline V and J ends were trimmed by 10 bases and 0 bases, with 13 bases remaining between them. In germline, CDR1 is SNHLY, CDR2 FYNNEI. The CDR3 is 13 residues long. The CDR3 DNA reads TGTGCCACCCGGGACTTATCCTCCTACGAGCAGTACTTC. Amino acids: CATRDLSSYEQYF.

The chain is built from TRBV6-4 and TRBJ2-7, with D hard to call. Germline CDR1 is MRHNA and CDR2 is SNTAGT. With 2 bases removed from V and 2 bases from J, the gap between germline ends came to 7 bases. CDR3 length equals 13 residues. CDR3 protein: CASSDLVTYEQYF. CDR3 coding DNA: TGTGCCAGCAGTGACCTGGTTACCTACGAGCAGTACTTC.

CDR3 loop: CASSLGGSGGREQFF. For the CDR3, the DNA is TGTGCCAGCAGCTTAGGGGGTAGCGGGGGCAGGGAGCAGTTCTTC. The genes are TRBV11-2 and TRBJ2-1; 9 nucleotides align to TRBD2. Germline V gene data show CDR1 as SGHAT and CDR2 as FQNNGV. CDR3 size: 15 residues. Trimming removed 1 base from V and 10 bases from J; junction bases left unmatched: 8.

This clone occurred once. CDR3 loop: CASSSLQGVGTEAFF. CDR3 DNA sequence: TGTGCCAGCAGCTCGCTACAGGGGGTGGGGACTGAAGCTTTCTTT. The gene calls are TRBV11-2 and TRBJ1-1; 8 bases match TRBD1. After removal of 4 bases from V and 5 bases from J, the junction contained 9 bases not matched to a gene. CDR3 size: 15 residues. Germline V gives CDR1 SGHAT, CDR2 FQNNGV.

This sequence joins TRBV4-1 and TRBJ2-6; D gene unclear. V lost 1 base and J 3 bases, leaving 1 base between the germline ends. Germline V gene data show CDR1 as MGHRA and CDR2 as YSYEKL. The CDR3 extends over 13 amino acids. The CDR3, as DNA: TGCGCCAGCAGCCAAGTTGGGGCCAACGTCCTGACTTTC. It codes for CASSQVGANVLTF.